Listed below are T cell receptor beta chains from one sample, sequenced in a study of glioma-infiltrating T cells. TCRdb called the multiplex PCR reads again in MiXCR, with one record for every CDR3 protein. The data show 150,000 or so distinct CDR3 sequences, about 39% seen once. Sequencing was done on a sample of glioma tissue, nonneoplastic brain tissue, or PBMCs (not recorded which). These TCRs come from a human donor with low-grade glioma or glioblastoma, undergoing nonglioma brain surgery, or in good health (not recorded which). CDR3s include the opening cysteine and the closing phenylalanine or tryptophan. The D gene is left open where the match is weak. Where a row states a size, it is once, few, many or the class of an expanded clone; other rows omit it.

J gene	D gene	clone size	V gene	CDR3 protein	CDR3 DNA
TRBJ1-1	-	-	TRBV2	CARQGRGMNTEAFF	TGTGCCAGACAGGGTCGAGGTATGAACACTGAAGCTTTCTTT
TRBJ1-2	-	-	TRBV6-9	CASSSPPESNYGYTF	TGTGCCAGCAGTTCCCCACCGGAAAGCAACTATGGCTACACCTTC
TRBJ2-3	-	few	TRBV6-1	CASRRGHRTDTQYF	TGTGCCAGCAGACGGGGACACCGCACAGATACGCAGTATTTT
TRBJ1-1	-	-	TRBV6-4	CASRREHENTEAFF	TGTGCCAGCAGACGGGAACACGAGAACACTGAAGCTTTCTTT
TRBJ1-1	-	-	TRBV30	CAWPLDGLTFF	TGTGCCTGGCCCTTAGATGGCTTGACTTTCTTT
TRBJ2-5	-	-	TRBV28	CASTSGGQETQYF	TGTGCCAGCACGTCCGGTGGGCAAGAGACCCAGTACTTC
TRBJ2-1	TRBD2	-	TRBV7-3	CASSVRTSGYNEQFF	TGTGCCAGCAGCGTACGGACTAGCGGGTACAATGAGCAGTTCTTC
TRBJ2-4	TRBD1	-	TRBV6-2/TRBV6-3	CASSMTGAKNIQYF	TGTGCCAGCAGTATGACAGGGGCCAAAAACATTCAGTACTTC
TRBJ1-1	-	-	TRBV28	CASSLTPENTEAFF	TGTGCCAGCAGCCTAACACCGGAAAACACTGAAGCTTTCTTT
TRBJ2-7	TRBD2	few	TRBV20-1	CSALSSGKGLYEQYF	TGCAGTGCTCTCTCTAGCGGGAAGGGCCTCTACGAGCAGTACTTC
TRBJ1-1	TRBD1	few	TRBV6-1	CASTTDRGRNEAFF	TGTGCCAGCACCACGGACAGGGGGCGGAATGAAGCTTTCTTT
TRBJ2-5	-	-	TRBV2	CAIRVKIETQYF	TGTGCCATCCGTGTGAAAATAGAGACCCAGTACTTC
TRBJ1-1	-	few	TRBV7-2	CASSRDTMNTEAFF	TGTGCCAGCAGCCGGGACACCATGAACACTGAAGCTTTCTTT
TRBJ1-1	TRBD1	-	TRBV6-1	CASSAQDRGTTEAFF	TGTGCCAGCAGTGCCCAGGACAGGGGAACAACTGAAGCTTTCTTT
TRBJ2-1	TRBD1	few	TRBV6-1	CASSGTQGALYNEQFF	TGTGCCAGCAGTGGTACACAGGGGGCGCTTTACAATGAGCAGTTCTTC
TRBJ1-1	-	many	TRBV19	CASSQGPNTEAFF	TGTGCCAGTAGTCAGGGACCTAACACTGAAGCTTTCTTT
TRBJ1-1	TRBD1	-	TRBV3-1	CASSPGDRGSGTEAFF	TGTGCCAGCAGCCCCGGGGACAGGGGGTCGGGCACTGAAGCTTTCTTT
TRBJ2-7	-	once	TRBV20-1	CSAESPRGSSYEQYF	TGCAGTGCTGAATCCCCTAGAGGGAGCTCCTACGAGCAGTACTTC
TRBJ1-1	TRBD1	-	TRBV20-1	CSAQGQVNTEAFF	TGCAGTGCTCAGGGACAGGTAAACACTGAAGCTTTCTTT
TRBJ2-5	TRBD2	-	TRBV4-2	CASSQEGLAGKVTQYF	TGTGCCAGCAGCCAAGAGGGACTAGCGGGAAAAGTGACCCAGTACTTC
TRBJ2-5	-	few	TRBV12-3/TRBV12-4	CASCSDGPETQYF	TGTGCCAGCTGTTCGGACGGGCCAGAGACCCAGTACTTC
TRBJ2-3	-	many	TRBV7-2	CASSPRLTDTQYF	TGTGCCAGCAGCCCCAGGCTTACAGATACGCAGTATTTT
TRBJ2-3	TRBD2	-	TRBV6-9	CASSYRSGAGKDTQYF	TGTGCCAGCAGTTACCGGAGCGGGGCTGGTAAAGATACGCAGTATTTT
TRBJ2-7	TRBD2	few	TRBV20-1	CSARDTQRDRYEQYF	TGCAGTGCTAGAGATACCCAGCGGGATCGATACGAGCAGTACTTC
TRBJ2-4	-	-	TRBV20-1	CSARDPRGRRDIQYF	TGCAGTGCTAGAGACCCCCGGGGGCGCAGGGACATTCAGTACTTC
TRBJ2-7	-	-	TRBV4-1	CASSQELLGRGSSYEQYF	TGCGCCAGCAGCCAAGAATTGTTGGGGAGGGGGAGCTCCTACGAGCAGTACTTC
TRBJ2-3	-	few	TRBV7-2	CASSPHRNSIGTDTQYF	TGTGCCAGCAGCCCCCATAGGAATTCTATAGGCACAGATACGCAGTATTTT
TRBJ1-1	TRBD1	-	TRBV7-2	CASSLGGTGNTEAFF	TGTGCCAGCAGTCTAGGGGGCACCGGTAACACTGAAGCTTTCTTT
TRBJ2-3	-	-	TRBV4-1	CASSQQSGAAFTDTQYF	TGCGCCAGCAGCCAACAGTCAGGGGCGGCGTTCACAGATACGCAGTATTTT
TRBJ1-6	TRBD1	few	TRBV28	CASSLGDRSNSPLHF	TGTGCCAGCAGTTTGGGGGACAGGTCCAATTCACCCCTCCACTTT
TRBJ2-5	-	-	TRBV20-1	CSAGSAGLTGVETQYF	TGCAGTGCCGGGAGTGCGGGACTTACGGGGGTGGAGACCCAGTACTTC
TRBJ2-1	TRBD2	-	TRBV28	CASSSPGLAGGPQAYEQFF	TGTGCCAGCAGTTCGCCGGGACTAGCGGGAGGGCCACAAGCGTATGAGCAGTTCTTC
TRBJ1-4	-	once	TRBV4-1	CASSPQGGEKLFF	TGCGCCAGCAGCCCTCAGGGTGGTGAAAAACTGTTTTTT
TRBJ1-1	TRBD1	-	TRBV25-1	CASSGTGAVRAFF	TGTGCCAGCAGTGGCACAGGGGCGGTTCGGGCTTTCTTT
TRBJ2-3	TRBD2	-	TRBV7-2	CASSRLAGGPVDTQYF	TGTGCCAGCAGCCGACTAGCGGGGGGGCCGGTAGATACGCAGTATTTT
TRBJ2-5	TRBD2	few	TRBV6-6	CASSYSGTRETQYF	TGTGCCAGCAGTTACTCGGGGACTAGGGAGACCCAGTACTTC
TRBJ2-3	-	few	TRBV19	CASRAGIDTQYF	TGTGCCAGTAGGGCCGGGATCGATACGCAGTATTTT
TRBJ2-3	-	-	TRBV28	CASSLPLGAVSSTDTQYF	TGTGCCAGCAGTTTGCCCTTGGGGGCGGTGTCTAGCACAGATACGCAGTATTTT
TRBJ2-1	-	many	TRBV6-2/TRBV6-3	CASRPTYNEQFF	TGTGCCAGCAGACCTACGTACAATGAGCAGTTCTTC
TRBJ1-5	TRBD1	-	TRBV24-1	CATSESTGDQPQHF	TGTGCCACCAGTGAGTCGACAGGGGATCAGCCCCAGCATTTT
TRBJ2-5	-	few	TRBV20-1	CSAYRDDAKTQYF	TGCAGTGCTTACCGGGACGATGCAAAGACCCAGTACTTC
TRBJ2-3	TRBD1	-	TRBV12-3/TRBV12-4	CASTGSGTGRTDTQYF	TGTGCCAGCACGGGATCTGGGACAGGGAGGACAGATACGCAGTATTTT
TRBJ2-5	TRBD1	-	TRBV6-2/TRBV6-3	CASSVNRGPETQYF	TGTGCCAGCAGTGTAAACAGGGGACCAGAGACCCAGTACTTC
TRBJ2-7	-	few	TRBV4-2	CASSQSGLSYEQYF	TGTGCCAGCAGCCAATCGGGCCTCTCCTACGAGCAGTACTTC
TRBJ2-7	-	-	TRBV20-1	CSARDRSHYEQYF	TGCAGTGCTAGAGACCGAAGTCACTACGAGCAGTACTTC
TRBJ2-7	-	-	TRBV28	CARSFGVGPYEQYF	TGTGCCCGCAGTTTCGGGGTGGGGCCGTACGAGCAGTACTTC